This T cell receptor (beta chain) was sequenced for a study of shared clonotypes between healthy human individuals. Researchers divided each subset's genomic DNA evenly across several immunoSEQ plates. The method was immunoSEQ multiplex PCR; TCRdb's version includes in-frame clones alone and lacks a portion of them. Of about 1.1 million clones listed, 70% to 85% are singletons. The CDR3 is 13 residues long. Trimming stripped 1 base from V and 6 bases from J, with 9 bases between. The germline CDR1 and CDR2 sequences are LNHNV and YYDKDF (reference sequence). The chain is built from TRBV15 and TRBJ1-2, with D possibly matching TRBD1 (5 bases). Specimen: memory CD4+ T cells from PBMCs. Regarding subset: CD45RA-negative fraction. The TCR comes from a man in his late teens or twenties in good health. Some clones in this sample may be carry-over from other donors' samples. The CDR3, as DNA: TGTGCCACCAGCAGAGGGACAAGGGATGGCTACACCTTC. The encoded protein is CATSRGTRDGYTF.